These 15 T cell receptor beta chains were all obtained from the same sample, sequenced in a study of T cells after posttransplantation cyclophosphamide. The assay was immunoSEQ multiplex PCR, and TCRdb's table has in-frame clones only and misses some. The repertoire holds 25,000 to 40,000 clones, with 91% as singletons. Cells defined as naive were viable CD3+CD4+ or CD3+CD8+ and CCR7+CD45RA+CD45RO-CD95-CD27+CD28+. The sample comprised naive CD4+ T cells sorted from blood. The source is a man younger than 40 in good health and a related stem cell transplant donor.

The rearrangement joins TRBV28 to TRBJ1-2; 9 bases fit TRBD1. The CDR3 length is 16 residues. The germline V gene encodes CDR1 MDHEN and CDR2 SYDVKM. The junction had 14 bases not matched to a gene; V was cut back by 4 bases and J by 8 bases. The CDR3 region is CASSWQPGTGLRGYTF. The CDR3 nucleotides are TGTGCCAGCAGTTGGCAACCGGGGACAGGGCTAAGGGGCTACACCTTC.

V is TRBV5-1 and J is TRBJ1-4; TRBD1 agrees at 7 bases. Germline V gene lookup returns CDR1 SGHRS and CDR2 YFSETQ. The CDR3 is made up of 15 amino acids. V was clipped by 4 bases and J by 3 bases; unmatched bases: 6. This CDR3 is CASSTRQGSNEKLFF. The CDR3 DNA is TGCGCCAGCAGCACGAGACAGGGCTCTAATGAAAAACTGTTTTTT. Using reference TRBV5-1 and TRBJ1-4 for the parts outside the CDR3, the full variable domain is KAGVTQTPRYLIKTRGQQVTLSCSPISGHRSVSWYQQTPGQGLQFLFEYFSETQRNKGNFPGRFSGRQFSNSRSEMNVSTLELGDSALYLCASSTRQGSNEKLFFGSGTQLSVL.

The V call is TRBV18, the J call TRBJ1-3; 10 positions agree with TRBD1. The trim removed 6 bases at V and 3 bases at J, leaving 8 bases unmatched. Germline V gives CDR1 KGHSH, CDR2 LQKENI. The CDR3 runs to 16 residues. The CDR3 protein is CASSPKTGGFGNTIYF. In DNA form, the CDR3 reads TGTGCCAGCTCTCCGAAGACAGGGGGCTTTGGAAACACCATATATTTT. Complete variable domain (other parts from reference TRBV18 and TRBJ1-3): NAGVMQNPRHLVRRRGQEARLRCSPMKGHSHVYWYRQLPEEGLKFMVYLQKENIIDESGMPKERFSAEFPKEGPSILRIQQVVRGDSAAYFCASSPKTGGFGNTIYFGEGSWLTVV.

The V gene is TRBV5-1, the J gene TRBJ2-7; D gene uncertain. CDR3 length: 13 amino acids. Germline values: CDR1 SGHRS, CDR2 YFSETQ. Trimming pared 2 bases from V and 2 bases from J, leaving 8 bases between. CDR3 sequence: CASSFDTAYEQYF. The CDR3 DNA follows: TGCGCCAGCAGCTTTGACACCGCCTACGAGCAGTACTTC.

The V call is TRBV12-5, the J call TRBJ2-5; 7 bases fit TRBD1. The germline V gene encodes CDR1 LGHNT and CDR2 FRNRAP. This CDR3 region has 13 residues. V trimming: 5 bases; J trimming: 9 bases; junction bases outside the gene matches: 9. The CDR3 nucleotides are TGTGCTAGTGGTGTCTTACAGGGGTCGGCCCAGTACTTC. Translated: CASGVLQGSAQYF.

J is TRBJ1-3 and V is TRBV5-8; D unresolved. CDR1 and CDR2 from the germline V gene are SGHTS and YDEGEE. Deletions cut 8 bases from V and 2 bases from J, with 8 bases between. The CDR3 length is 12 residues. DNA for the CDR3: TGTGCCAGTGAGAGGCCTGGAAACACCATATATTTT. As protein: CASERPGNTIYF.

The chain joins TRBV6-1 to TRBJ1-2; 9 nucleotides match TRBD1. Germline values: CDR1 MNHNS, CDR2 SASEGT. The CDR3 is 14 amino acids. The V segment lost 5 bases and the J segment 7 bases; nucleotides outside the gene matches: 8. Here the CDR3 DNA reads TGTGCCAGCAGTAGCCGGGACAGGGTTGGTGGCTACACCTTC. Translated, it gives CASSSRDRVGGYTF.

This sequence joins TRBV6-5 and TRBJ1-1, with 10 bases fitting TRBD1. Trimming cost V 6 bases and J 12 bases; bases outside gene matches: 16. In germline, CDR1 is MNHEY, CDR2 SVGAGI. The length of the CDR3 is 15 residues. For the CDR3, the DNA is TGTGCCAGCAGCCCCGGGACAGGGGCGCGGGAGGGGTCTTTCTTT. As protein: CASSPGTGAREGSFF.

V usage is TRBV5-5 and J usage is TRBJ2-7, with TRBD1 as a possible D gene (6 bases). Trimming pared 10 bases from V and 1 base from J, leaving 15 bases between. This CDR3 has 13 amino acids. Germline CDR1 SGHKS, CDR2 YYEKEE (reference sequence). The CDR3 spells CAGSRGGSYEQYF. In DNA form, the CDR3 reads TGTGCCGGATCTCGAGGGGGTTCCTACGAGCAGTACTTC.

The chain employs TRBV4-1 and TRBJ1-4; TRBD1 aligns across 7 bases. CDR1 and CDR2 (germline): MGHRA, YSYEKL. V shed 1 base and J 3 bases; nucleotides not matched to a gene: 5. The CDR3 covers 16 residues. The CDR3 DNA reads as TGCGCCAGCAGCCAAGTAGGGGGCGGCTCTAATGAAAAACTGTTTTTT. Encoded protein: CASSQVGGGSNEKLFF.

This chain links TRBV28 with TRBJ1-5, with 8 bases lining up with TRBD1. CDR1 and CDR2 from the germline V gene are MDHEN and SYDVKM. V lost 6 bases to trimming and J lost 7 bases; unmatched junction nucleotides: 17. CDR3 size: 17 residues. CDR3: CASSPAQTGDFNQPQHF. Here the CDR3 DNA reads TGTGCCAGCAGCCCTGCACAGACAGGGGATTTTAACCAGCCCCAGCATTTT.

This chain uses TRBV7-9 with TRBJ2-2; D possibly corresponds to TRBD1 (5 bases). CDR3 length: 14 amino acids. The germline gives CDR1 SEHNR, CDR2 FQNEAQ (reference sequence). Trimming shortened V by 1 base and J by 3 bases, and 6 bases separated the two germline ends. The CDR3 DNA reads as TGTGCCAGCAGCTTAGGACAGTACACCGGGGAGCTGTTTTTT. Amino acids: CASSLGQYTGELFF.

This chain links TRBV9 with TRBJ2-1; 15 bases are a match to TRBD2. Germline V gene data show CDR1 as SGDLS and CDR2 as YYNGEE. J gave up 2 bases and V 2 bases, and 8 bases lay outside the gene matches. The CDR3 has 19 amino acids. The chain's CDR3 is CASSVPGLAGGRPYNEQFF. The CDR3 region has the DNA TGTGCCAGCAGCGTTCCGGGACTAGCGGGGGGTCGTCCCTACAATGAGCAGTTCTTC.

The chain recombines TRBV6-1 with TRBJ1-5; D gene ambiguous. The length of the CDR3 is 13 residues. V was trimmed by 0 bases and J by 9 bases, leaving 9 bases between them. The germline V gene has CDR1 MNHNS and CDR2 SASEGT. DNA for the CDR3: TGTGCCAGCAGTGAAGCCGCGGGAAGGCCCCAGCATTTT. Translation gives CASSEAAGRPQHF.

The chain recombines TRBV29-1 with TRBJ2-1, with 8 bases lining up with TRBD1. J gave up 0 bases and V 7 bases, and 5 bases lay outside the gene matches. The CDR3 has 14 residues. Looked up from germline, CDR1 is SQVTM and CDR2 is ANQGSEA. The CDR3: CSGNTGGSYNEQFF. In DNA, the CDR3 is TGCAGCGGAAATACAGGGGGCTCCTACAATGAGCAGTTCTTC.